A single sample is the source of the 26 T cell receptor beta chains below, sequenced in a study of control samples from healthy donors and cancer patients. The table came from immunoSEQ multiplex PCR; TCRdb's copy has only in-frame clones and leaves some out. The sample carries 250,000 to 300,000 clones, 82% recorded once. Sequencing used PBMCs. All receptors come from a woman aged 60-75 years with lung cancer.

CDR3 protein: CASRPGQGLETQYF. The CDR3 DNA follows: TGCGCCAGCAGACCCGGACAGGGGCTAGAGACCCAGTACTTC. The V call is TRBV5-1, the J call TRBJ2-5, with 9 bases lining up with TRBD1. This CDR3 comprises 14 residues. Germline assignment: CDR1 SGHRS and CDR2 YFSETQ. Losses at the gene ends were 5 bases for V and 4 bases for J; bases not matched to a gene: 6.

CDR3 DNA: TGTGCCAGCAGCTGGGGTTCCTACAATGAGCAGTTCTTC. This translates into CASSWGSYNEQFF. The rearrangement joins TRBV7-9 to TRBJ2-1; no definite D call. Germline CDR1 reads SEHNR; CDR2 reads FQNEAQ (reference sequence). The germline V and J ends were trimmed by 4 bases and 1 base, with 5 bases remaining between them. CDR3 length: 13 residues.

This clone was seen more than once but under ten times. J is TRBJ2-1 and V is TRBV6-2 or TRBV6-3; 13 nucleotides align to TRBD2. Germline trimming cut 5 bases from V and 0 bases from J; bases unmatched to any gene: 7. The CDR3 loop spans 18 amino acids. The germline V gene has CDR1 MNHEY and CDR2 SVGEGT. The CDR3 nucleotides read TGTGCCAGCAGTCCAGGACTAGCGGGAGAGAGCTCCTACAATGAGCAGTTCTTC. This gives the protein CASSPGLAGESSYNEQFF.

This clone turned up a few times. The chain has TRBV28 and TRBJ2-1; D perhaps matches TRBD2 (6 bases). V was clipped by 5 bases and J by 7 bases, with 21 bases between them. CDR3 size: 16 residues. CDR1 and CDR2 from the germline V gene are MDHEN and SYDVKM. The CDR3 is CASSGGPGLFFNEQFF. The CDR3 DNA reads TGTGCCAGCAGTGGGGGACCGGGACTGTTCTTTAATGAGCAGTTCTTC.

The chain is built from TRBV18 and TRBJ1-5; 12 nucleotides agree with TRBD1. This CDR3 spans 15 amino acids. The germline gives CDR1 KGHSH, CDR2 LQKENI. Trimming took 6 bases from V and 3 from J; bases not matched to a gene: 3. This chain's CDR3 is CASSGGQGANQPQHF. The DNA for the CDR3 is TGTGCCAGCTCGGGGGGACAGGGGGCCAATCAGCCCCAGCATTTT.

The chain uses TRBV18 and TRBJ2-3; TRBD1 agrees at 7 bases. Germline-derived CDR1 and CDR2 are KGHSH and LQKENI. The V and J ends lost 3 bases and 0 bases, in that order; junction bases with no gene match: 0. The CDR3 has 14 amino acids. CDR3 amino acids: CASSPDRSTDTQYF. CDR3 nucleotides: TGTGCCAGCTCACCGGACAGGAGCACAGATACGCAGTATTTT. Full variable domain (remainder filled in from reference TRBV18 and TRBJ2-3): NAGVMQNPRHLVRRRGQEARLRCSPMKGHSHVYWYRQLPEEGLKFMVYLQKENIIDESGMPKERFSAEFPKEGPSILRIQQVVRGDSAAYFCASSPDRSTDTQYFGPGTRLTVL.

The rearrangement joins TRBV18 to TRBJ1-1, with D possibly being TRBD1 (5 bases). Germline V gene lookup returns CDR1 KGHSH and CDR2 LQKENI. The CDR3 runs 14 residues. V was trimmed by 3 bases and J by 4 bases, leaving 12 bases between them. This CDR3 is CASSPGTGATEAFF. CDR3 DNA: TGTGCCAGCTCACCGGGGACTGGGGCCACTGAAGCTTTCTTT.

This clone was detected once. Germline is not matched at one junction end, which may reflect a read error. The chain links TRBV6-5 to TRBJ2-1, with 10 bases that match TRBD2. Per the germline V gene, CDR1 is MNHEY and CDR2 is SVGAGI. The CDR3 has 15 residues. The CDR3 is CASRSSGRVYSEQFF. DNA for the CDR3: TGTGCCAGCAGATCTAGCGGGAGAGTGTACAGTGAGCAGTTCTTC.

This chain links TRBV5-1 with TRBJ2-7; D remains unclear. V was shortened by 5 bases and J by 0 bases, with 6 bases between the two germline ends. Germline CDR1 reads SGHRS; CDR2 reads YFSETQ. CDR3 length equals 12 residues. CDR3 sequence reads: CASRGSSYEQYF. In DNA form, the CDR3 reads TGCGCCAGCAGGGGTAGCTCCTACGAGCAGTACTTC. Complete variable domain (other parts from reference TRBV5-1 and TRBJ2-7): KAGVTQTPRYLIKTRGQQVTLSCSPISGHRSVSWYQQTPGQGLQFLFEYFSETQRNKGNFPGRFSGRQFSNSRSEMNVSTLELGDSALYLCASRGSSYEQYFGPGTRLTVT.

This rearrangement joins TRBV5-1 to TRBJ2-1, with 9 bases lining up with TRBD1. The germline V gene encodes CDR1 SGHRS and CDR2 YFSETQ. After removal of 5 bases from V and 9 bases from J, the junction contained 9 bases not matched to a gene. This CDR3 comprises 14 residues. CDR3 sequence: CASRPGTGTAEQFF. CDR3 nucleotide sequence: TGCGCCAGCAGGCCCGGGACAGGGACCGCTGAGCAGTTCTTC.

The chain uses TRBV6-5 and TRBJ1-3; no clear D gene. V lost 4 bases, J lost 4 bases, and 2 bases lay in between. The CDR3 contains 11 residues. From germline, CDR1 is MNHEY and CDR2 SVGAGI. The CDR3 DNA follows: TGTGCCAGCAGTTTAGGAAACACCATATATTTT. This gives the protein CASSLGNTIYF.

This chain's CDR3 is CASSDTDLLLSYEQYF. The CDR3 DNA sequence: TGTGCCAGCAGCGATACTGACCTGCTACTCTCCTACGAGCAGTACTTC. This sequence joins TRBV2 and TRBJ2-7; D call uncertain. The V end was cut by 6 bases, the J end by 0 bases, with 18 bases between. The V gene's germline CDR1 is SNHLY and CDR2 FYNNEI. CDR3 size: 16 residues. Complete variable domain (other parts from reference TRBV2 and TRBJ2-7): EPEVTQTPSHQVTQMGQEVILRCVPISNHLYFYWYRQILGQKVEFLVSFYNNEISEKSEIFDDQFSVERPDGSNFTLKIRSTKLEDSAMYFCASSDTDLLLSYEQYFGPGTRLTVT.

This clone came up once. The rearrangement links TRBV20-1 to TRBJ2-7, with TRBD1 as a possible D gene (5 bases). The CDR3 totals 17 residues. Trimming shortened V by 3 bases and J by 0 bases, and 21 bases separated the two germline ends. Germline loops: CDR1 DFQATT, CDR2 SNEGSKA (reference sequence). Here the CDR3 DNA reads TGCAGTGCTAGTAAAAGGGGTTGGATAGTAAGCTCCTACGAGCAGTACTTC. It translates to CSASKRGWIVSSYEQYF.

This chain links TRBV2 with TRBJ2-1; TRBD2 agrees at 9 bases. Trimming took 11 bases from V and 7 from J; bases not matched to a gene: 12. The CDR3 length is 14 residues. Germline V gene data show CDR1 as SNHLY and CDR2 as FYNNEI. CDR3 nucleotides: TGTGCCTCAAAAGTAGGGACTAGCATAAATGAGCAGTTCTTC. This codes for CASKVGTSINEQFF.

This clone has a handful of counts. The genes are TRBV28 and TRBJ2-3, with 10 positions matching TRBD2. The germline V gene has CDR1 MDHEN and CDR2 SYDVKM. The CDR3 runs 20 residues. J lost 2 bases, V lost 7 bases, and 21 bases had no gene match. The CDR3 is CASTLWGLAGAEGDTDTQYF. CDR3 nucleotides: TGTGCCAGCACCCTCTGGGGTCTAGCGGGAGCGGAGGGGGACACAGATACGCAGTATTTT.

V usage is TRBV27 and J usage is TRBJ2-2; TRBD2 might be the D (6 bases). There are 15 residues in the CDR3. CDR1 is MNHEY, CDR2 SMNVEV, per germline (reference sequence). Trimming removed 3 bases at V and 2 bases at J, with 10 bases between. The CDR3 region has the DNA TGTGCCAGCAGTTTTCGGGACTTTAACACCGGGGAGCTGTTTTTT. Residues: CASSFRDFNTGELFF.

The chain is built from TRBV19 and TRBJ2-3; TRBD2 matches 7 bases. J was trimmed by 2 bases and V by 8 bases; bases with no gene match: 13. The CDR3 spans 16 residues. From germline, CDR1 is LNHDA and CDR2 SQIVND (reference sequence). The chain's CDR3 is CASQPERGRFTDTQYF. The CDR3 DNA sequence: TGTGCCAGTCAACCAGAGCGGGGCCGATTCACAGATACGCAGTATTTT.

This rearrangement joins TRBV5-1 to TRBJ2-5; 13 bases line up with TRBD2. This CDR3 region has 16 residues. Germline loops: CDR1 SGHRS, CDR2 YFSETQ. The J segment lost 0 bases and the V segment lost 3 bases, leaving 2 bases of the junction unmatched. The chain's CDR3 is CASSSGTSGNQETQYF. DNA of the CDR3: TGCGCCAGCAGCTCGGGGACTAGCGGGAACCAAGAGACCCAGTACTTC.

This chain joins TRBV18 and TRBJ1-4, with 8 nucleotides matching TRBD1. Germline trimming cut 1 base from V and 8 bases from J; bases unmatched to any gene: 24. Germline assignment: CDR1 KGHSH and CDR2 LQKENI. The CDR3 totals 21 residues. The CDR3 loop is CASSPRKYGQGASVIEEKLFF. The CDR3 DNA sequence: TGTGCCAGCTCACCACGAAAGTATGGGCAGGGGGCCTCCGTAATTGAGGAAAAACTGTTTTTT.

The chain recombines TRBV2 with TRBJ2-6; D remains ambiguous. The V end lost 5 bases, the J end lost 3 bases, and 8 bases lay between the germline ends. This CDR3 spans 14 amino acids. Germline CDR1 is SNHLY and CDR2 is FYNNEI. CDR3 in amino acids: CASSSTHGANVLTF. The CDR3, as DNA: TGTGCCAGCAGTAGCACCCATGGGGCCAACGTCCTGACTTTC. The whole variable domain, filled in from reference TRBV2 and TRBJ2-6, reads EPEVTQTPSHQVTQMGQEVILRCVPISNHLYFYWYRQILGQKVEFLVSFYNNEISEKSEIFDDQFSVERPDGSNFTLKIRSTKLEDSAMYFCASSSTHGANVLTFGAGSRLTVL.

V and J are TRBV7-8 and TRBJ1-2; D unclear. The CDR3 consists of 15 residues. With 5 bases removed from V and 0 bases from J, the gap between germline ends came to 13 bases. Germline lookup yields CDR1 SGHVS and CDR2 FQNEAQ. The CDR3 loop reads CASSVMGRPNYGYTF. The CDR3 DNA reads TGTGCCAGCAGCGTTATGGGCAGGCCTAACTATGGCTACACCTTC.

The V and J genes are TRBV3-1 (or the pseudogene TRBV3-2) and TRBJ2-3, with a tentative D call TRBD2 (5 bases). V was trimmed by 4 bases and J by 2 bases, leaving 13 bases between them. The V gene's germline CDR1 is LGHDT and CDR2 YNNKEL (reference sequence). The CDR3 length is 15 residues. The CDR3 loop reads CASSRDGLDTDTQYF. DNA of the CDR3: TGTGCCAGCAGCCGAGACGGACTTGACACAGATACGCAGTATTTT.

The chain is built from TRBV27 and TRBJ2-3; 9 bases line up with TRBD2. V lost 7 bases to trimming and J lost 2 bases; unmatched junction nucleotides: 13. Germline V gene data show CDR1 as MNHEY and CDR2 as SMNVEV (reference sequence). The CDR3 is made up of 17 amino acids. CDR3 nucleotide sequence: TGTGCCAGCAATTCCCTGGGAGCGGGAGGCCTCACAGATACGCAGTATTTT. Translating gives CASNSLGAGGLTDTQYF.

V is TRBV13 and J is TRBJ2-5, with D hard to call. The CDR3 is made up of 16 amino acids. V was trimmed by 2 bases and J by 0 bases, leaving 13 bases between them. The germline V gene has CDR1 PRHDT and CDR2 FYEKMQ (reference sequence). The CDR3 region has the DNA TGTGCCAGCAGCTTAAAGGCCAGCGAGTACCAAGAGACCCAGTACTTC. Its protein product is CASSLKASEYQETQYF.

The CDR3 reads CASSLGSGFSYEQYF. The CDR3, as DNA: TGTGCCAGCAGCTTAGGGTCCGGCTTCTCCTACGAGCAGTACTTC. This chain joins TRBV13 and TRBJ2-7; D is uncertain. Trimming stripped 0 bases from V and 0 bases from J, with 9 bases between. Germline V gene lookup returns CDR1 PRHDT and CDR2 FYEKMQ (reference sequence). The CDR3 consists of 15 residues.

V is TRBV7-3 and J is TRBJ2-1, with TRBD2 matching over 9 bases. Trimming removed 3 bases from V and 6 bases from J; junction bases left unmatched: 3. The CDR3 runs to 14 residues. CDR1 is SGHTA and CDR2 is FQGTGA in the germline V gene. The CDR3, as DNA: TGTGCCAGCAGCTTTAGCGGGGGTTCCAATGAGCAGTTCTTC. This translates into CASSFSGGSNEQFF.